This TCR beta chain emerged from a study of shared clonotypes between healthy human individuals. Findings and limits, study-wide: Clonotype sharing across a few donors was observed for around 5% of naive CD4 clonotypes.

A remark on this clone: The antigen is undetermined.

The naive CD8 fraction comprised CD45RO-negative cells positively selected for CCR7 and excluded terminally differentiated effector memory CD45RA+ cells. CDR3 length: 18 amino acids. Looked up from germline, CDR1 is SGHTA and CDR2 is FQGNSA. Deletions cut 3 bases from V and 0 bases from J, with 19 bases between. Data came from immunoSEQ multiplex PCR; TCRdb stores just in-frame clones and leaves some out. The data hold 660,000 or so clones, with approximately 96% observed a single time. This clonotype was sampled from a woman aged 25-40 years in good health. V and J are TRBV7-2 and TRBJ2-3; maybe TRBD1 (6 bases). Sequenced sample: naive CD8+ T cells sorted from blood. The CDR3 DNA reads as TGTGCCAGCAGCTTTAGGACAGAAATTTATACTAGCACAGATACGCAGTATTTT. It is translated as CASSFRTEIYTSTDTQYF.